Given below is one TCR beta chain in context. Its antigen is not identified. This sample is part of a study of T cell responses to AZD1222 COVID-19 vaccine. Pooling covered second doses at about 4 or about 12 weeks. Study findings and constraints: Donors were chiefly white British, with a greater number of females, and clonal diversity was perhaps underestimated. Unmutated regions of variants are reportedly targeted by nearly half of spike-specific TCRs. Of the AZD1222 recipients, only 5 or 6 were seropositive at baseline.

Trimming at V came to 1 base and at J to 9 bases, leaving 4 bases not matched to a gene. This CDR3 spans 13 amino acids. Germline CDR1 SGHVS, CDR2 FQNEAQ. Using immunoSEQ multiplex PCR, the repertoire was profiled, and TCRdb retains in-frame clones only, with some absent. The repertoire holds roughly 150,000 clones, with approximately 90% as singletons. The origin of this receptor is an adult who received the AZD1222 COVID-19 vaccine. The rearrangement links TRBV7-8 to TRBJ2-5, with 8 bases lining up with TRBD1. Sequencing was performed on peripheral blood, taken 28 days after the second AZD1222 dose. DNA for the CDR3: TGTGCCAGCAGCTTAGGCGGGACAGGTGCCCAGTACTTC. This sequence encodes CASSLGGTGAQYF.